Shown below are 19 T cell receptor beta chains from a single sample sequenced in a study of blood T cell repertoires in COVID-19. Libraries were prepared by immunoSEQ multiplex PCR; TCRdb keeps only in-frame clonotypes and omits some of them. Of more than 90,000 clones listed, 86% are singletons. Sequencing was carried out using peripheral blood. These receptors were collected from a man aged 40-50 years with acute or convalescent COVID-19.

V is TRBV20-1 and J is TRBJ1-6, with no clear D. Germline V gives CDR1 DFQATT, CDR2 SNEGSKA (reference sequence). The CDR3 consists of 20 residues. Trimming left V 3 bases short and J 6 bases short, with 30 bases between. CDR3 amino acids: CSASLPYLFIRESANSPLHF. CDR3 in DNA: TGCAGTGCTAGTCTTCCATACCTATTCATAAGGGAGTCGGCTAATTCACCCCTCCACTTT.

This chain joins TRBV3-1 (or the pseudogene TRBV3-2) and TRBJ1-1; TRBD1 aligns across 8 bases. V was pared by 2 bases and J by 0 bases, with 11 bases of the junction left unmatched. The CDR3 consists of 18 residues. The germline gives CDR1 LGHDT, CDR2 YNNKEL (reference sequence). In DNA form, the CDR3 reads TGTGCCAGCAGCCAATTAATCAGGGGGCGTATGATGAACACTGAAGCTTTCTTT. Its translation: CASSQLIRGRMMNTEAFF.

The chain couples TRBV4-1 to TRBJ2-1, with 10 bases lining up with TRBD2. The germline CDR1 and CDR2 sequences are MGHRA and YSYEKL. Trimming at V came to 0 bases and at J to 6 bases, leaving 5 bases not matched to a gene. The length of the CDR3 is 16 residues. In DNA form, the CDR3 reads TGCGCCAGCAGCCAAGAAGCTAGCGGGAGATCCAATGAGCAGTTCTTC. Translated: CASSQEASGRSNEQFF.

This CDR3 is CASSIGTGGVGNQPQHF. The CDR3 DNA follows: TGTGCCAGTAGTATCGGGACAGGGGGGGTCGGCAATCAGCCCCAGCATTTT. The chain uses TRBV19 and TRBJ1-5; 11 nucleotides align to TRBD1. The junction had 6 bases not matched to a gene; V was cut back by 3 bases and J by 2 bases. CDR1 is LNHDA, CDR2 SQIVND, per germline (reference sequence). The CDR3 is 17 amino acids. Variable domain in full (rest from reference TRBV19 and TRBJ1-5): DGGITQSPKYLFRKEGQNVTLSCEQNLNHDAMYWYRQDPGQGLRLIYYSQIVNDFQKGDIAEGYSVSREKKESFPLTVTSAQKNPTAFYLCASSIGTGGVGNQPQHFGDGTRLSIL.

The chain has TRBV14 and TRBJ1-4; a possible D gene is TRBD1 (5 bases). V gave up 0 bases and J gave up 8 bases, with 13 bases separating them. This CDR3 is 15 amino acids long. CDR1 SGHDN and CDR2 FVKESK come from the germline V gene. The DNA of the CDR3 is TGTGCCAGCAGCCAAGAGAGATTACGGGGGGAAAAACTGTTTTTT. It yields the protein CASSQERLRGEKLFF.

V usage is TRBV18 and J usage is TRBJ2-1; TRBD2 aligns across 11 bases. Germline lookup yields CDR1 KGHSH and CDR2 LQKENI. This CDR3 comprises 14 residues. The V gene end was trimmed by 4 bases and the J gene end by 8 bases; junction bases not matched to a gene: 4. The CDR3 bases are TGTGCCAGCTCACTCACTAGCGGGGGCGATGAGCAGTTCTTC. Translating gives CASSLTSGGDEQFF.

The sample holds a few counts of this clone. J is TRBJ2-2 and V is TRBV18; D is unclear. Looked up from germline, CDR1 is KGHSH and CDR2 is LQKENI. CDR3 length: 15 residues. Trimming took 3 bases from V and 3 from J, leaving 11 bases between them. For the CDR3, the DNA is TGTGCCAGCTCACCCCAGGCACCAGACACCGGGGAGCTGTTTTTT. Translating gives CASSPQAPDTGELFF.

The V gene is TRBV4-3, the J gene TRBJ1-1; the D is unclear. The CDR3 has 15 residues. The germline CDR1 and CDR2 sequences are LGHNA and YSLEER. V was trimmed by 0 bases and J by 6 bases, leaving 14 bases between them. The DNA of the CDR3 is TGCGCCAGCAGCCAAGATCTGATGGTCGGAGCTGAAGCTTTCTTT. This translates into CASSQDLMVGAEAFF.

This chain joins TRBV19 and TRBJ1-2, with D perhaps TRBD1 (6 bases). The CDR3 loop spans 14 amino acids. Germline V gene lookup returns CDR1 LNHDA and CDR2 SQIVND (reference sequence). Trimming took 7 bases from V and 2 from J, leaving 14 bases between them. CDR3 bases: TGTGCCAGTACCCTCAGGGGACAAAACTATGGCTACACCTTC. Protein sequence: CASTLRGQNYGYTF.

V and J are TRBV25-1 and TRBJ1-2; TRBD1 matches at 7 bases. Losses at the gene ends were 5 bases for V and 0 bases for J; bases not matched to a gene: 3. The germline CDR1 and CDR2 sequences are MGHDK and SYGVNS. The CDR3 is 14 residues long. The DNA for the CDR3 is TGTGCCAGCAGTAGACAGGGCCCTAACTATGGCTACACCTTC. This sequence encodes CASSRQGPNYGYTF.

V usage is TRBV27 and J usage is TRBJ1-6, with a tentative D call TRBD1 (6 bases). Germline CDR1 is MNHEY and CDR2 is SMNVEV (reference sequence). The CDR3 contains 14 residues. Trimming took off 5 bases at V and 7 bases at J, with 12 bases between the two ends. The CDR3 loop reads CASSQNRVNSPLHF. CDR3 nucleotides: TGTGCCAGCAGTCAAAACAGGGTGAATTCACCCCTCCACTTT.

The J gene is TRBJ1-1, the V gene TRBV6-5, with no clear D. V gave up 5 bases and J gave up 1 base, with 14 bases separating them. CDR3 length: 15 residues. Per germline, CDR1 MNHEY and CDR2 SVGAGI. The CDR3 loop is CASSPGFRANTEAFF. CDR3 sequence (DNA): TGTGCCAGCAGTCCGGGGTTTAGGGCGAACACTGAAGCTTTCTTT.

This chain connects TRBV6-1 to TRBJ2-7; TRBD2 matches 14 bases. In germline, CDR1 is MNHNS, CDR2 SASEGT. Losses at the gene ends were 2 bases for V and 2 bases for J; bases not matched to a gene: 8. The CDR3 loop spans 18 amino acids. The CDR3 protein is CASSEWHRGLAGAYEQYF. The CDR3 DNA is TGTGCCAGCAGTGAATGGCACAGGGGACTAGCGGGAGCCTACGAGCAGTACTTC.

Comments on this clone: The sample has other DNA sequences that encode this CDR3 too. V usage is TRBV5-1 and J usage is TRBJ1-4; D is unresolved. Deletions cut 2 bases from V and 0 bases from J, with 5 bases between. The CDR3 runs 14 residues. The germline CDR1 and CDR2 sequences are SGHRS and YFSETQ. The CDR3, as DNA: TGCGCCAGCAGCTTAGACACAACTAATGAAAAACTGTTTTTT. Translated, it gives CASSLDTTNEKLFF.

CDR3 sequence reads: CSVERDRTSGGTQYF. The CDR3 DNA follows: TGCAGCGTTGAAAGGGACAGGACGTCTGGGGGGACCCAGTACTTC. This sequence joins TRBV29-1 and TRBJ2-5; 8 nucleotides agree with TRBD1. CDR1 and CDR2 from the germline V gene are SQVTM and ANQGSEA. This CDR3 has 15 residues. After removal of 2 bases from V and 7 bases from J, the junction contained 12 bases not matched to a gene.

The genes are TRBV19 and TRBJ1-1; D perhaps matches TRBD1 (5 bases). The CDR3 extends over 13 amino acids. Germline V gene sequence: CDR1 LNHDA, CDR2 SQIVND (reference sequence). Trimming took off 4 bases at V and 0 bases at J, with 6 bases between the two ends. CDR3 in DNA: TGTGCCAGTAGTACCAGGGTGAACACTGAAGCTTTCTTT. Protein: CASSTRVNTEAFF.

J is TRBJ1-3 and V is TRBV6-6; possible D gene TRBD1, 5 bases. Between the trimmed V and J ends, which lost 2 bases and 4 bases, there was a span of 15 bases. The CDR3 runs 16 residues. From germline, CDR1 is MNHNY and CDR2 SVGAGI (reference sequence). The CDR3 region is CASSYTGREGGNTIYF. CDR3 nucleotides: TGTGCCAGCAGTTACACAGGTCGGGAGGGAGGAAACACCATATATTTT.

The V and J genes are TRBV7-2 and TRBJ2-3; TRBD2 agrees at 7 bases. Trimming took 2 bases from V and 4 from J; bases not matched to a gene: 9. This CDR3 comprises 16 residues. Germline-derived CDR1 and CDR2 are SGHTA and FQGNSA. CDR3 amino acids: CASSLTGRAGADTQYF. The CDR3 DNA is TGTGCCAGCAGCTTAACCGGCAGGGCGGGGGCAGATACGCAGTATTTT.

The rearrangement joins TRBV6-1 to TRBJ1-5, with D perhaps matching TRBD1 (6 bases). Trimming shortened V by 1 base and J by 5 bases, and 18 bases separated the two germline ends. The CDR3 is 17 residues long. The V gene's germline CDR1 is MNHNS and CDR2 SASEGT. The CDR3 DNA reads TGTGCCAGCAGTGAAGGGTTCGTGACAGGCGATTATCAGCCCCAGCATTTT. Its protein is CASSEGFVTGDYQPQHF.